These T cell receptor beta chains were read from a single sample in a study of technical replicates of blood from a handful of donors. Some clones are missing from TCRdb's copy, which holds only in-frame ones; the method was immunoSEQ multiplex PCR. Of 15,000 to 20,000 clones detected, about 83% appear once; the ten largest clones hold roughly an eighth. Sequencing was done on a sample of PBMCs. These receptors were obtained from a human donor in good health. Each CDR3 is given with its conserved first and last residue. A D gene is named only where the DNA matches it firmly. Rows give clone size only sometimes, using once, few, many, or a class for an expanded clone.

j_call: TRBJ2-1; d_call: TRBD2; clone_size: -; v_call: TRBV7-8; cdr3_nt: TGTGCCAGCAGCTTAGATGAGACTAGCATCAATGAGCAGTTCTTC; cdr3_aa: CASSLDETSINEQFF
j_call: TRBJ1-3; d_call: -; clone_size: -; v_call: TRBV7-9; cdr3_nt: TGTGCCAGCAGCCCCACGGTTTGGGGAAACACCATATATTTT; cdr3_aa: CASSPTVWGNTIYF
j_call: TRBJ1-2; d_call: TRBD1; clone_size: -; v_call: TRBV10-2; cdr3_nt: TGCGCCAGCAGTGAGTCGGGACAGGGGATGGGCGGCTACACCTTC; cdr3_aa: CASSESGQGMGGYTF
j_call: TRBJ2-3; d_call: -; clone_size: -; v_call: TRBV11-3; cdr3_nt: TGTGCCAGCAGCCCCCAAGTAGCAGATACGCAGTATTTT; cdr3_aa: CASSPQVADTQYF
j_call: TRBJ1-2; d_call: TRBD1; clone_size: -; v_call: TRBV5-5; cdr3_nt: TGTGCCAGCAGCTGGACAGGGGGCAACTATGGCTACACCTTC; cdr3_aa: CASSWTGGNYGYTF
j_call: TRBJ2-2; d_call: -; clone_size: -; v_call: TRBV25-1; cdr3_nt: TGTGCCAGCAGGACAGGTTACCCCGGGGAGCTGTTTTTT; cdr3_aa: CASRTGYPGELFF
j_call: TRBJ1-1; d_call: -; clone_size: -; v_call: TRBV5-1; cdr3_nt: TGCGCCAGCAACCCTGGGGGGGCGGGGGACCCTGAAGCTTTCTTT; cdr3_aa: CASNPGGAGDPEAFF
j_call: TRBJ1-2; d_call: -; clone_size: -; v_call: TRBV6-5; cdr3_nt: TGTGCCAGCAGCCCCACCCAGGGGAACTATGGCTACACCTTC; cdr3_aa: CASSPTQGNYGYTF
j_call: TRBJ2-2; d_call: -; clone_size: -; v_call: TRBV4-1; cdr3_nt: TGCGCCAGCAGCCAAGAGGCCACCGGGTTCGGGGAGCTGTTTTTT; cdr3_aa: CASSQEATGFGELFF
j_call: TRBJ2-7; d_call: -; clone_size: once; v_call: TRBV2; cdr3_nt: TGTGCCAGCAGTGAATCACTTGGGACACTGATCTACGAGCAGTACTTC; cdr3_aa: CASSESLGTLIYEQYF
j_call: TRBJ2-7; d_call: TRBD2; clone_size: once; v_call: TRBV30; cdr3_nt: TGTGCCTGGAGAGGGACTAGCGGCTCCTACGAGCAGTACTTC; cdr3_aa: CAWRGTSGSYEQYF
j_call: TRBJ1-2; d_call: -; clone_size: -; v_call: TRBV29-1; cdr3_nt: TGCAGCGTTCTCAACAGTCAGGGATTGTACTATGGCTACACCTTC; cdr3_aa: CSVLNSQGLYYGYTF
j_call: TRBJ2-1; d_call: -; clone_size: -; v_call: TRBV25-1; cdr3_nt: TGTGCCAGCAGTGAGACCGGGGGCTCCTACAATGAGCAGTTCTTC; cdr3_aa: CASSETGGSYNEQFF
j_call: TRBJ2-3; d_call: TRBD2; clone_size: once; v_call: TRBV6-5; cdr3_nt: TGTGCCAGCAGTTACTCGACTAGCGGGAGCACAGATACGCAGTATTTT; cdr3_aa: CASSYSTSGSTDTQYF
j_call: TRBJ1-3; d_call: -; clone_size: -; v_call: TRBV2; cdr3_nt: TGTGCCAGCAGTGAGAGGGTGACCTCTGGAAACACCATATATTTT; cdr3_aa: CASSERVTSGNTIYF
j_call: TRBJ1-2; d_call: TRBD1; clone_size: -; v_call: TRBV28; cdr3_nt: TGTGCCATGCAACCGGGACAGGGATTCGCTGGCTACACCTTC; cdr3_aa: CAMQPGQGFAGYTF
j_call: TRBJ1-1; d_call: TRBD1; clone_size: -; v_call: TRBV19; cdr3_nt: TGTGCCAGTAGTTCCAGGACAGGGAACATGAACACTGAAGCTTTCTTT; cdr3_aa: CASSSRTGNMNTEAFF